This note documents a single T cell receptor beta chain sequence. The protocol was immunoSEQ multiplex PCR, while the TCRdb copy is restricted to in-frame clones and leaves out a portion. The sample lists over 250,000 clones, around 87% occurring once. Germline values: CDR1 MNHEY, CDR2 SVGEGT. V lost 3 bases and J lost 5, with 10 bases in between. The CDR3 runs to 13 residues. This sample was taken from a study of blood T cell repertoires in COVID-19. Study-wide background: Nucleic acid was either cDNA or gDNA, and it came from T cells, B-cell-depleted T cells, or PBMCs.

The rearrangement links TRBV6-2 or TRBV6-3 to TRBJ1-1, with D hard to call. The clonotype was recovered from a middle-aged woman who had recovered from COVID-19. Source material: peripheral blood. CDR3 nucleotides: TGTGCCAGCAGTTATCTGGGAGGGACTGAAGCTTTCTTT. Translation gives CASSYLGGTEAFF.